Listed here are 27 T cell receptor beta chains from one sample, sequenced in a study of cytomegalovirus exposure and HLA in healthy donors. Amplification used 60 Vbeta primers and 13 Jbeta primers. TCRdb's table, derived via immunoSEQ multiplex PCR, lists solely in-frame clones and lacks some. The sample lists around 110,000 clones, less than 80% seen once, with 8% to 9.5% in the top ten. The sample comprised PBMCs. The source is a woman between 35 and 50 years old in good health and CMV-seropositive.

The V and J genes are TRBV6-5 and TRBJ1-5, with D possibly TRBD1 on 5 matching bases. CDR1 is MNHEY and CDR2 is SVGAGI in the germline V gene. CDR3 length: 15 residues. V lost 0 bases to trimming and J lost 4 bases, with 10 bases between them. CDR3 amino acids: CASSYSGQVNQPQHF. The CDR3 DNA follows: TGTGCCAGCAGTTACTCGGGGCAGGTAAATCAGCCCCAGCATTTT.

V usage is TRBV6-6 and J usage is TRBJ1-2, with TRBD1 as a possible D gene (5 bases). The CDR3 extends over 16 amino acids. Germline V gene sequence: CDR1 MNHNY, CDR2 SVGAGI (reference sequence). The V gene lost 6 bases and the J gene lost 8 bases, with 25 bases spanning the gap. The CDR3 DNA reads TGTGCCAGCAGCCAGGGCCCCAGCGGGCAATCGGGGGGCTACACCTTC. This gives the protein CASSQGPSGQSGGYTF.

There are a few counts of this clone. CDR3: CASIMSTDSISYEQYF. Here the CDR3 DNA reads TGTGCCAGCATCATGTCGACAGACTCTATATCCTACGAGCAGTACTTC. V usage is TRBV6-4 and J usage is TRBJ2-7; perhaps TRBD1 as D (5 bases). This CDR3 has 16 residues. V dropped 7 bases and J dropped 1 base, with 20 bases sitting between them. Per the germline V gene, CDR1 is MRHNA and CDR2 is SNTAGT.

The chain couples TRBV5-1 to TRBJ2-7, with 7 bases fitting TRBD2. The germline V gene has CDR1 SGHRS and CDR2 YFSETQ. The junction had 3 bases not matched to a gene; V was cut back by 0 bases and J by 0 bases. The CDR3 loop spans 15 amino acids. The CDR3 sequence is CASSLEGGHSYEQYF. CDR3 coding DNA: TGCGCCAGCAGCTTGGAGGGAGGGCACTCCTACGAGCAGTACTTC. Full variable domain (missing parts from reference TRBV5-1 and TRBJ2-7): KAGVTQTPRYLIKTRGQQVTLSCSPISGHRSVSWYQQTPGQGLQFLFEYFSETQRNKGNFPGRFSGRQFSNSRSEMNVSTLELGDSALYLCASSLEGGHSYEQYFGPGTRLTVT.

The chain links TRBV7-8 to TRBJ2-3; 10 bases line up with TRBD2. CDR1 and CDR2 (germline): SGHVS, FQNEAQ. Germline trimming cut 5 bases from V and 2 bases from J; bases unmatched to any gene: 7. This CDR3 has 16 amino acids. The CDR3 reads CASSQILAGPTDTQYF. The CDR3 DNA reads TGTGCCAGCAGCCAGATACTAGCGGGGCCCACAGATACGCAGTATTTT.

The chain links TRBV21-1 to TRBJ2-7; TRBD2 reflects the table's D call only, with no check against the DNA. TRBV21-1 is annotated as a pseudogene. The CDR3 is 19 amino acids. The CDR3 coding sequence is TGTGCCAGCAGCAAAGTGATCGGACTAGCGGGAGTAGTCATCGACGAGCAGTACTTC. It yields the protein CASSKVIGLAGVVIDEQYF.

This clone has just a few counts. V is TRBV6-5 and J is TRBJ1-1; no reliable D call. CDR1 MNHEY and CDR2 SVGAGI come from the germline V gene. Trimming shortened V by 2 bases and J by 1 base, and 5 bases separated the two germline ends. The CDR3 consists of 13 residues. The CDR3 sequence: CASSYGRNTEAFF. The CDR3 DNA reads TGTGCCAGCAGTTACGGCAGGAACACTGAAGCTTTCTTT.

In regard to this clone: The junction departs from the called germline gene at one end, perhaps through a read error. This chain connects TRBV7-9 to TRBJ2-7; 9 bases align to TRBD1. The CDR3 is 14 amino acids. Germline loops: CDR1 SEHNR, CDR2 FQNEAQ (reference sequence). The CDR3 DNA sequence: TGTTCCAGCAGCTTAGCAGGGACAGGGCCCTCGATTAACTTC. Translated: CSSSLAGTGPSINF.

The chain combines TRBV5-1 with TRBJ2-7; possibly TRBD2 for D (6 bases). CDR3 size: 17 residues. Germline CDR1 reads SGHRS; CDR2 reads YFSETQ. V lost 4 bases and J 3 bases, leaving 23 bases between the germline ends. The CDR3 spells CASSRASSSGRGYEQYF. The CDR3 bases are TGCGCCAGCAGCCGGGCGAGCTCATCCGGGAGAGGCTACGAGCAGTACTTC.

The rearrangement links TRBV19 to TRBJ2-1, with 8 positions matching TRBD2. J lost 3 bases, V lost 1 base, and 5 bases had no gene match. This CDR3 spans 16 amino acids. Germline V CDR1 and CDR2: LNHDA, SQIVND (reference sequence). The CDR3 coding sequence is TGTGCCAGTAGTATAGGGAGCGGGAGTGGCTACAATGAGCAGTTCTTC. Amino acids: CASSIGSGSGYNEQFF.

The CDR3 reads CASSPHGGSNEKLFF. The CDR3 nucleotides are TGTGCCAGCAGCCCCCATGGCGGTTCTAATGAAAAACTGTTTTTT. The V gene is TRBV9, the J gene TRBJ1-4; no definite D call. The CDR3 runs to 15 residues. Trimming cost V 4 bases and J 3 bases, with 13 bases left between them. The germline CDR1 and CDR2 sequences are SGDLS and YYNGEE.

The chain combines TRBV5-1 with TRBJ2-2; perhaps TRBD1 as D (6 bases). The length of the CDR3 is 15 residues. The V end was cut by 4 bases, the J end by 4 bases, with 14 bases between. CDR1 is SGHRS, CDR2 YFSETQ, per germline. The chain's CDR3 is CASSRGTPFTGELFF. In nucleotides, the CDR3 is TGCGCCAGCAGCCGTGGGACACCCTTCACCGGGGAGCTGTTTTTT.

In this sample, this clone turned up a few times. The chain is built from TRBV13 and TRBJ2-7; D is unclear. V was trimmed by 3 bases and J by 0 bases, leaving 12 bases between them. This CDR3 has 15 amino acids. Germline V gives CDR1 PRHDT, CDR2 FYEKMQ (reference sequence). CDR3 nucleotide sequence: TGTGCCAGCAGCTTCGGGTGGAGCCCCTCCTACGAGCAGTACTTC. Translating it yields CASSFGWSPSYEQYF.

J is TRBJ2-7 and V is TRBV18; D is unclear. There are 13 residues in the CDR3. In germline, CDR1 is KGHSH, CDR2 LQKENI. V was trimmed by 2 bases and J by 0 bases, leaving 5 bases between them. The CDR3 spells CASSPGPSYEQYF. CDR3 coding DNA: TGTGCCAGCTCACCAGGGCCCTCCTACGAGCAGTACTTC.

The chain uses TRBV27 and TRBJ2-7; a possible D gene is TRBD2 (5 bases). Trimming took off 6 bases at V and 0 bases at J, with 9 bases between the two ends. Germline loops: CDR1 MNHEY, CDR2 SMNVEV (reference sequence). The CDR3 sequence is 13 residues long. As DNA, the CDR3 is TGTGCCAGCAGCCACGGGGTCTCCTACGAGCAGTACTTC. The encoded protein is CASSHGVSYEQYF.

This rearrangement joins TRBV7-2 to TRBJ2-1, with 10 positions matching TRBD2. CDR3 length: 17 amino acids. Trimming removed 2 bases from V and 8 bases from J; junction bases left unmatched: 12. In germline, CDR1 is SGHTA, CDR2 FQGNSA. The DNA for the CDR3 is TGTGCCAGCAGCTTACGTGCTGTGGTAGCGGGAGGATATGAGCAGTTCTTC. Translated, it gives CASSLRAVVAGGYEQFF.

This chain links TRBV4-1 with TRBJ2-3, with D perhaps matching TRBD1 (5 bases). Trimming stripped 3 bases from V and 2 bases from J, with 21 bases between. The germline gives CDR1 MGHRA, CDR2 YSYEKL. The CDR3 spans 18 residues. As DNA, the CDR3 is TGCGCCAGCAGCCAGACGGGTAACCGACAGACGATCACAGATACGCAGTATTTT. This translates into CASSQTGNRQTITDTQYF.

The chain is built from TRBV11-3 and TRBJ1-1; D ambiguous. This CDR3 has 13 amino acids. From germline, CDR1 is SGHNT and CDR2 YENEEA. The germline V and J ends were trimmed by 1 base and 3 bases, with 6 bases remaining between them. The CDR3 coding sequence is TGTGCCAGCAGCTTAGTCGCGGACACTGAAGCTTTCTTT. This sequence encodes CASSLVADTEAFF.

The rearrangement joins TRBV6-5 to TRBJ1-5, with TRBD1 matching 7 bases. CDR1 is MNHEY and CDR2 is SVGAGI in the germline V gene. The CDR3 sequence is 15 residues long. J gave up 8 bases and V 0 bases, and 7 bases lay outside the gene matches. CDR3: CASSYSAGGLEPQHF. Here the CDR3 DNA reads TGTGCCAGCAGTTACTCCGCAGGGGGATTGGAGCCCCAGCATTTT.

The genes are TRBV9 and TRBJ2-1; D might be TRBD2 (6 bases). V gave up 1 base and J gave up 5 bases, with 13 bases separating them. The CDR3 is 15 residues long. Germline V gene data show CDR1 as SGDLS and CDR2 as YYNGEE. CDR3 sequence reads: CASSVSGTGDNEQFF. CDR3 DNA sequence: TGTGCCAGCAGCGTATCAGGGACGGGAGACAATGAGCAGTTCTTC.

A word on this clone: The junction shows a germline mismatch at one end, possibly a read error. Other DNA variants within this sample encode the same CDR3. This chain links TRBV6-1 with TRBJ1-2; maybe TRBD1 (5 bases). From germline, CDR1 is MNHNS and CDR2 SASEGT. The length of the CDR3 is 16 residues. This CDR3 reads CASSALPGGTNYGYTF. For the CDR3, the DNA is TGCGCCAGCAGTGCCCTCCCGGGGGGTACTAACTATGGCTACACCTTC.

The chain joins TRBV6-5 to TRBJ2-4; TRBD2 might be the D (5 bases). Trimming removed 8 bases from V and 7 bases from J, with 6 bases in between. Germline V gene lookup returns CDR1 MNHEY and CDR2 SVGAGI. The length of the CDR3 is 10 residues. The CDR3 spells CASGENIQYF. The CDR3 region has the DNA TGTGCCAGCGGGGAGAACATTCAGTACTTC.

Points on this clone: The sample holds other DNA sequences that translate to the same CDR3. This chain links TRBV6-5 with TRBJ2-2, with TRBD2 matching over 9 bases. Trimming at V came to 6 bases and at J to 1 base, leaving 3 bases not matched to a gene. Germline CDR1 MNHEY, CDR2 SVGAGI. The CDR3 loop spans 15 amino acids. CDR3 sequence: CASSWTSENTGELFF. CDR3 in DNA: TGTGCCAGCAGCTGGACTAGCGAGAACACCGGGGAGCTGTTTTTT.

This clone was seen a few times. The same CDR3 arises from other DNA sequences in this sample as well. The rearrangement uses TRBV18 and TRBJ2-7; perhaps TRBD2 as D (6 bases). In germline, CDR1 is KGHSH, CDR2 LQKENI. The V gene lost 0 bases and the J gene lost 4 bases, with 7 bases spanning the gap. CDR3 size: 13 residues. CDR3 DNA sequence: TGTGCCAGCTCACCACCGGGAGGATACGAGCAGTACTTC. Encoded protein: CASSPPGGYEQYF.

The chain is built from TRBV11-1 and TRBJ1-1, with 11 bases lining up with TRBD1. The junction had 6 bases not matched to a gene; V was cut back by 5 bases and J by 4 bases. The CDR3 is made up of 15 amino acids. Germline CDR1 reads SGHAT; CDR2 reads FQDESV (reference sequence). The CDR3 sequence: CASSLGQGEITEAFF. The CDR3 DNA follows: TGTGCCAGCAGCCTGGGACAGGGGGAGATCACTGAAGCTTTCTTT.

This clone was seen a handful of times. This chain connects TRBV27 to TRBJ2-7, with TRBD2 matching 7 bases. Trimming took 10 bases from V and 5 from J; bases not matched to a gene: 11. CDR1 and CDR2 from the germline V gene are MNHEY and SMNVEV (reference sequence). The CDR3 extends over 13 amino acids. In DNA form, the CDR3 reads TGTGCCACCCCGCGGGGGAGCTACCACGAGCAGTACTTC. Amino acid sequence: CATPRGSYHEQYF.

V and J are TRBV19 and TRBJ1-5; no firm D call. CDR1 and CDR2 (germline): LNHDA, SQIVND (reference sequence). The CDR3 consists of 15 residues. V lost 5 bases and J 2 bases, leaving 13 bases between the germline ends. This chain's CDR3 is CASSGGIIGNQPQHF. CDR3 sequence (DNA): TGTGCCAGTAGTGGAGGGATTATTGGCAATCAGCCCCAGCATTTT.